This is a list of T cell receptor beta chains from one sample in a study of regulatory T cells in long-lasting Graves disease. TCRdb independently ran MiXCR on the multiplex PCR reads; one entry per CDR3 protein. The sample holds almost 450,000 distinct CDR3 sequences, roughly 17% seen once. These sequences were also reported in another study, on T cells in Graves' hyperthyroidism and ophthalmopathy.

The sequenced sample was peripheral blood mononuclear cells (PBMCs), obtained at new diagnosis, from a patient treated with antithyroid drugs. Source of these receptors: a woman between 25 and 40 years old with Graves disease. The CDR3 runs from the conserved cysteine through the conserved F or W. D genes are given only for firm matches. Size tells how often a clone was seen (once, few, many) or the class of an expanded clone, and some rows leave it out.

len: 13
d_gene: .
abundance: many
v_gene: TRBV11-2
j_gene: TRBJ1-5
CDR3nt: TGTGCCAGCAGCTTAGAAAGGGGTCAGCCCCAGCATTTT
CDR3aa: CASSLERGQPQHF

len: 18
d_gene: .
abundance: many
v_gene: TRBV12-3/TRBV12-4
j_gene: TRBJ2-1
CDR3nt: TGTGCCAGCAGTTTCCTACTCGGGCCCACCAAGGGGTACAATGAGCAGTTCTTC
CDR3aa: CASSFLLGPTKGYNEQFF

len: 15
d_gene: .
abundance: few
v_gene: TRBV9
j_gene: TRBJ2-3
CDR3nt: TGTGCCAGCAGCGTCGATAGTACTAGCACAGATACGCAGTATTTT
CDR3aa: CASSVDSTSTDTQYF

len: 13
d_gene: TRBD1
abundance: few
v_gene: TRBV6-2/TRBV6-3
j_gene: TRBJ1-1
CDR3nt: TGTGCCAGCACCAACAGGGGGAACACTGAAGCTTTCTTT
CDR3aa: CASTNRGNTEAFF

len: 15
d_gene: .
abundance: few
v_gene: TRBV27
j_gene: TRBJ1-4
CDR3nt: TGTGCCAGCAGTCCATACGTAGAAACTAATGAAAAACTGTTTTTT
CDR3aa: CASSPYVETNEKLFF

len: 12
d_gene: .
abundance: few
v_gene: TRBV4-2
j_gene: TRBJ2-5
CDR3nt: TGTGCCAGCAGCCAGTCCCCCAGAACCCAGTACTTC
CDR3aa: CASSQSPRTQYF

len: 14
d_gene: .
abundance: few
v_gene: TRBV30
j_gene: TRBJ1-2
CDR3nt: TGTGCCTGGAGTACGGGAACTACTAACTATGGCTACACCTTC
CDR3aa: CAWSTGTTNYGYTF

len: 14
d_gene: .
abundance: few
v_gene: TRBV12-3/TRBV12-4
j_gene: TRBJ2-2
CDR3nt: TGTGCCAGCAGTTCCCGACACCTCACCGGGGAGCTGTTTTTT
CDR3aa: CASSSRHLTGELFF

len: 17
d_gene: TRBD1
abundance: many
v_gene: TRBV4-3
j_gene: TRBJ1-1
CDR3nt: TGCGCCAGCAGCCAAGATCGAGGGGGCTGGGGTAGCACTGAAGCTTTCTTT
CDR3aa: CASSQDRGGWGSTEAFF

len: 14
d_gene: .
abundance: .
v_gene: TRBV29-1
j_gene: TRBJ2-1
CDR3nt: TGCAGCGTTGAAGATGAGCAGGCCCGATGGAAGCAGTTCTTC
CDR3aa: CSVEDEQARWKQFF

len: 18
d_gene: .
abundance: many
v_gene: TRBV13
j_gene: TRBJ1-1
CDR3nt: TGTGCCAGCAGCCTAGTGTGGGGCCGTACTACTCCGAACACTGAAGCTTTCTTT
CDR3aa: CASSLVWGRTTPNTEAFF